A selection of T cell receptor beta chains follows, all from one sample in a study of T cell changes during pregnancy in multiple sclerosis. The method was immunoSEQ multiplex PCR; TCRdb's version includes in-frame clones alone and lacks a portion of them. The sample lists approximately 70,000 clones, about 93% seen once, with 0.35% to 0.45% in the top ten. Here the sequenced sample was CD4+ T cells from peripheral blood mononuclear cells, taken before pregnancy. Receptors originate from a female donor with multiple sclerosis, enrolled in a pregnancy study. The CDR3 runs from the conserved cysteine through the conserved F or W.

TRBJ2-7	TRBV6-1	CASSKAGGRDEQYF
TRBJ2-1	TRBV27	CASSLAGVSYNEQFF
TRBJ1-2	TRBV19	CASSIGGARPITNYGYTF
TRBJ1-5	TRBV7-8	CASSSRQGNVEPQHF
TRBJ2-7	TRBV28	CASRGQRWGEQYF
TRBJ2-1	TRBV5-1	CASSKSFNEQFF
TRBJ1-2	TRBV5-4	CASSLLQGNYGYTF
TRBJ2-1	TRBV6-1	CASSEEVTSGYNEQFF
TRBJ1-1	TRBV18	CASSPSASARGFF
TRBJ2-1	TRBV28	CASSFGGITYNEQFF
TRBJ1-2	TRBV5-1	CASSLQGPDGYTF
TRBJ1-3	TRBV11-3	CASSRTANSGNTIYF
TRBJ2-3	TRBV4-1	CASSLRGGDTDTQYF
TRBJ2-7	TRBV30	CAWSDGTEHSYEQYF
TRBJ2-7	TRBV4-2	CASSQTGTSDYEQYF
TRBJ2-3	TRBV7-3	CASSLTSASDTQYF
TRBJ1-2	TRBV4-3	CASSQDSQGGYTF
TRBJ2-2	TRBV7-9	CASSHGTLNTGELFF
TRBJ1-4	TRBV6-6	CASSYSTTNEKLFF
TRBJ1-4	TRBV9	CASTRDSTNEKLFF
TRBJ2-2	TRBV4-3	CASSLGVTGELFF
TRBJ2-5	TRBV28	CASSLDRDRVIGQETQYF
TRBJ1-6	TRBV28	CASSAGARLGNSPLHF
TRBJ1-2	TRBV6-5	CASSYSTQGQGSGYTF
TRBJ1-5	TRBV30	CAYRDRGNQPQHF
TRBJ1-2	TRBV5-1	CASSLQTGGTLLGGYTF
TRBJ1-1	TRBV11-2	CASSQLSEAFF
TRBJ2-5	TRBV19	CASSSPGDRETQYF
TRBJ1-6	TRBV7-2	CASTGTGWNSPLHF
TRBJ2-5	TRBV6-6	CASSYSTNTQETQYF
TRBJ1-1	TRBV7-3	CASSLKLDTEAFF
TRBJ1-1	TRBV10-3	CAITYGQGRNTEAFF
TRBJ1-2	TRBV4-1	CASSPSPNYGYTF
TRBJ1-5	TRBV28	CASSLTGGFGNQPQHF
TRBJ1-6	TRBV2	CASRQDRGGNSPLHF
TRBJ2-3	TRBV30	CAWGTSGSILGKNTQYF
TRBJ2-1	TRBV19	CASSIQYNEQFF
TRBJ1-6	TRBV9	CASSVARGGGTDNSPLHF
TRBJ2-7	TRBV5-1	CASSLADRGHEQYF
TRBJ2-7	TRBV18	CASSPGGPSYEQYF
TRBJ1-1	TRBV27	CASRQQGLNTEAFF
TRBJ2-5	TRBV6-1	CASSEEAGGLLETQYF
TRBJ2-2	TRBV5-1	CASSLGQGATGELFF
TRBJ2-1	TRBV7-3	CASSSSSGSYNEQFF
TRBJ2-2	TRBV19	CASSIGSGGNTGELFF
TRBJ2-7	TRBV21-1	CASSPSTPGGGYEQYF
TRBJ1-6	TRBV25-1	CASSSRDTGNSPLHF